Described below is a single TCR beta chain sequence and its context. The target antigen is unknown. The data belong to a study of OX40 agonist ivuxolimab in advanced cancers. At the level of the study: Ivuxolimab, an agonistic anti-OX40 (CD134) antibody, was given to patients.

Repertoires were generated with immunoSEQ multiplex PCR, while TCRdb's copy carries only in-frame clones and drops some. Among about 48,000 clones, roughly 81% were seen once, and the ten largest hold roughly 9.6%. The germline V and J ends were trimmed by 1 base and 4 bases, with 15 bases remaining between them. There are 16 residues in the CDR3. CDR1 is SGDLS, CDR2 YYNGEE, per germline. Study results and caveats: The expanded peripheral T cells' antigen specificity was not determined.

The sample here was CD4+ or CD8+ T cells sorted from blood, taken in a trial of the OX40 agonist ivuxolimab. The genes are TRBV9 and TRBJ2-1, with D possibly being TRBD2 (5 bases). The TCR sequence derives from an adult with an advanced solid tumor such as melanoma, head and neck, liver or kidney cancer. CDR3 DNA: TGTGCCAGCAGCGTAACCGGGATCCGCGATTACAATGAGCAGTTCTTC. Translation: CASSVTGIRDYNEQFF.